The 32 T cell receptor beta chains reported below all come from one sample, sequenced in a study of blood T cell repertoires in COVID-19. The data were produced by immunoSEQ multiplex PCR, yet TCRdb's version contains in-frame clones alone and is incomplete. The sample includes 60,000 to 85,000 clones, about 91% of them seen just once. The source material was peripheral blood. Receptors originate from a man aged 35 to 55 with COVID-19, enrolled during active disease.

The CDR3 bases are TGTGCCAGCAGTTACGAGGGGGTAGGCAATGAGCAGTTCTTC. Translated: CASSYEGVGNEQFF. The V and J genes are TRBV6-2 or TRBV6-3 and TRBJ2-1; D perhaps matches TRBD1 (6 bases). CDR1 is MNHEY and CDR2 is SVGEGT in the germline V gene. Deletions cut 2 bases from V and 6 bases from J, with 11 bases between. CDR3 length: 14 amino acids.

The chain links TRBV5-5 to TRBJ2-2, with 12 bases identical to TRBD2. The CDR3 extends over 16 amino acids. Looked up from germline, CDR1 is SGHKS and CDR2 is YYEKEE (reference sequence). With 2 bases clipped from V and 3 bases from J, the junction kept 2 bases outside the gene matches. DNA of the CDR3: TGTGCCAGCAGCTTTTCTAGCGGGGGGGACACCGGGGAGCTGTTTTTT. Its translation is CASSFSSGGDTGELFF.

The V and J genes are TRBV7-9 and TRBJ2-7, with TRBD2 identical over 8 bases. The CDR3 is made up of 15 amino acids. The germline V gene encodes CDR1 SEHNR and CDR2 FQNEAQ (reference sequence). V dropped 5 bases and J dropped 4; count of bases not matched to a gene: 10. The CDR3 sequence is CASSREGVMDYEQYF. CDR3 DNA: TGTGCCAGCAGCCGGGAGGGGGTGATGGATTACGAGCAGTACTTC.

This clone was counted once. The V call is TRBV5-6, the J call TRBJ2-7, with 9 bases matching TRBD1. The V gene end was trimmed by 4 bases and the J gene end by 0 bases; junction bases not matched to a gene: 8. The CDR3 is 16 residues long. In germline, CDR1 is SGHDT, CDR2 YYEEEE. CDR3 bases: TGTGCCAGCAGCCTATATACAGGGGGCGGCTCCTACGAGCAGTACTTC. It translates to CASSLYTGGGSYEQYF.

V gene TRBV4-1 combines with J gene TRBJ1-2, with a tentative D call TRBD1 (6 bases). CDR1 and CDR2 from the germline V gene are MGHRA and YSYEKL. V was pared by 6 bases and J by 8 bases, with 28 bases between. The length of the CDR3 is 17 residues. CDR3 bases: TGCGCCAGCAGTCCCTCCATAGCAGGGGTCGTTTTAGGGGGCTACACCTTC. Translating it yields CASSPSIAGVVLGGYTF.

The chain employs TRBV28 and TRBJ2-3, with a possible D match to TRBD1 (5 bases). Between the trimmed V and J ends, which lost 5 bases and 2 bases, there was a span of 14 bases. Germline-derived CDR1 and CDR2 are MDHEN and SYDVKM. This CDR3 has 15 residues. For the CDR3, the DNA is TGTGCCAGCAGTGCCAACAGGATCCCCACAGATACGCAGTATTTT. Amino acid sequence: CASSANRIPTDTQYF.

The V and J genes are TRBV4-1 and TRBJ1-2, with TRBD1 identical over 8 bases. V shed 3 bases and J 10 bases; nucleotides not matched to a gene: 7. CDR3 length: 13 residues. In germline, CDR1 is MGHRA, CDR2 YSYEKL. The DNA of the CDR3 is TGCGCCAGCAGCCAGGGACAGGCTACGTTCTACACCTTC. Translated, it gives CASSQGQATFYTF.

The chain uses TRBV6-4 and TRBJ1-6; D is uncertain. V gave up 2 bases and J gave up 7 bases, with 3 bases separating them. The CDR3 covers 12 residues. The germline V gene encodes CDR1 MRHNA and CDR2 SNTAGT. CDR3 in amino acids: CASSDENSPLHF. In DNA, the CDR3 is TGTGCCAGCAGTGACGAGAATTCACCCCTCCACTTT.

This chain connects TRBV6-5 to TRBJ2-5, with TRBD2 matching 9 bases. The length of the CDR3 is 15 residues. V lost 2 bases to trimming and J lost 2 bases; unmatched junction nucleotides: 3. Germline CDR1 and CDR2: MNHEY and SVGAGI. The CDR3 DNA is TGTGCCAGCAGTTACAGCGGGGGGCGTCAAGAGACCCAGTACTTC. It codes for CASSYSGGRQETQYF.

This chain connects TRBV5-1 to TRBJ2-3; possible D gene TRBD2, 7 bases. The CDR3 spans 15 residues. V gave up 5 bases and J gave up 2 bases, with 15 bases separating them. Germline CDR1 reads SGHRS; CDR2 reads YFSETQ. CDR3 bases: TGCGCCAGCAGACTAACGGGGGGACACACAGATACGCAGTATTTT. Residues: CASRLTGGHTDTQYF. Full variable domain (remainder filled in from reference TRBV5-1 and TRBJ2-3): KAGVTQTPRYLIKTRGQQVTLSCSPISGHRSVSWYQQTPGQGLQFLFEYFSETQRNKGNFPGRFSGRQFSNSRSEMNVSTLELGDSALYLCASRLTGGHTDTQYFGPGTRLTVL.

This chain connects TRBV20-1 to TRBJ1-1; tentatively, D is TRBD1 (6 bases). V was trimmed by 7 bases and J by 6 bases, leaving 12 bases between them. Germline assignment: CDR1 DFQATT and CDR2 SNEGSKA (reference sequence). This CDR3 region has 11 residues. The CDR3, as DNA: TGCAGTGATGGGGGCCATCCTGAAGCTTTCTTT. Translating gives CSDGGHPEAFF.

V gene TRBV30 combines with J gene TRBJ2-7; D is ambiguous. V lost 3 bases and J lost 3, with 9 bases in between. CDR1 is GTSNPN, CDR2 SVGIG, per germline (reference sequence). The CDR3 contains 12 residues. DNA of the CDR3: TGTGCCTGGAGCATCACCGGCTACGAGCAGTACTTC. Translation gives CAWSITGYEQYF.

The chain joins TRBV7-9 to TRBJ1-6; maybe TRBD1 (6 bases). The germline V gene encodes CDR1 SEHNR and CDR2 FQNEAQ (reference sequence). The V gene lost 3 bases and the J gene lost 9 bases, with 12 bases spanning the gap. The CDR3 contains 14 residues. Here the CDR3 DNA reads TGTGCCAGCAGCTTTACAGGGAATGGTTCACCCCTCCACTTT. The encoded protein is CASSFTGNGSPLHF.

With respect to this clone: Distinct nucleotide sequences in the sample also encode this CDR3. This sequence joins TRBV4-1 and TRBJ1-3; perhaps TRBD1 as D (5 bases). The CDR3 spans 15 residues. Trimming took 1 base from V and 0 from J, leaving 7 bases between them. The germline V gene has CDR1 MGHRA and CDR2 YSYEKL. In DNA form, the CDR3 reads TGCGCCAGCAGCCAAGGAAGGGGCTCTGGAAACACCATATATTTT. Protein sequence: CASSQGRGSGNTIYF.

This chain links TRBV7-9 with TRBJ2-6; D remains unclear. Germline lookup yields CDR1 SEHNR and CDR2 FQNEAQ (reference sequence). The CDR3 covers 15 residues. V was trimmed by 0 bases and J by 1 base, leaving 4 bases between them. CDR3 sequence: CASSLARSGANVLTF. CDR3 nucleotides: TGTGCCAGCAGCTTAGCGCGGTCTGGGGCCAACGTCCTGACTTTC.

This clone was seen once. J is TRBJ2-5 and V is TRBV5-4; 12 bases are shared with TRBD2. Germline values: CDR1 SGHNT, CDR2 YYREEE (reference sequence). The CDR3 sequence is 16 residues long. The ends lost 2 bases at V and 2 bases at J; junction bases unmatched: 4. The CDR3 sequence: CASSLRLAGDQETQYF. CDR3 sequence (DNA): TGTGCCAGCAGCTTACGACTAGCGGGGGATCAAGAGACCCAGTACTTC.

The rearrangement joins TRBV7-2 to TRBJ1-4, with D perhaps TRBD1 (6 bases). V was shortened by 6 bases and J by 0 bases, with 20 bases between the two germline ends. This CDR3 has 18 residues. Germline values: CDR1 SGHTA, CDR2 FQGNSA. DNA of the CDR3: TGTGCCAGCAGACAGGGAACCCACCTATTTGCAACTAATGAAAAACTGTTTTTT. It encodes CASRQGTHLFATNEKLFF.

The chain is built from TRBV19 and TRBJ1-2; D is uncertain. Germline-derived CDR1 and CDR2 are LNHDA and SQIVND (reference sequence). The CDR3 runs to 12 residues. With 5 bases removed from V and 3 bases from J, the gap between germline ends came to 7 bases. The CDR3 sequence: CASSVGDYGYTF. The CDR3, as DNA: TGTGCCAGTAGTGTGGGCGACTATGGCTACACCTTC.

CDR3 sequence: CASSETSGSYEQYF. The CDR3 DNA is TGTGCCAGCAGTGAAACTAGCGGATCCTACGAGCAGTACTTC. J is TRBJ2-7 and V is TRBV6-1; 8 nucleotides match TRBD2. The CDR3 totals 14 residues. V gave up 2 bases and J gave up 1 base; unmatched junction bases: 1. Germline assignment: CDR1 MNHNS and CDR2 SASEGT.

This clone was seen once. CDR3 sequence: CASSLLAGVAYEQYF. The CDR3 nucleotides read TGTGCCAGCAGTCTCCTAGCGGGGGTGGCGTACGAGCAGTACTTC. This chain uses TRBV6-5 with TRBJ2-7; 10 nucleotides line up with TRBD2. CDR1 and CDR2 from the germline V gene are MNHEY and SVGAGI. V dropped 5 bases and J dropped 4; count of bases not matched to a gene: 8. The CDR3 has 15 amino acids.

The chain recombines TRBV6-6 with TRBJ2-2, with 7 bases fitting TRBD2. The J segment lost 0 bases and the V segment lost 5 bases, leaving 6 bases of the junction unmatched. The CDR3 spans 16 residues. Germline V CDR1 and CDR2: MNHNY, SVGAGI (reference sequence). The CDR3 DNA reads TGTGCCAGCAGTCCGGGGCTAGCGGCGAACACCGGGGAGCTGTTTTTT. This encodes CASSPGLAANTGELFF.

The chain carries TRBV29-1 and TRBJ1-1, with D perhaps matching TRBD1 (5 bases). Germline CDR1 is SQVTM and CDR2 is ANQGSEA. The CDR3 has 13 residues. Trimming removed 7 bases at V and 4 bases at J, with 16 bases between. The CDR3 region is CSAVRDWGTEAFF. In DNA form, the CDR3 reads TGCAGCGCAGTCAGGGACTGGGGCACTGAAGCTTTCTTT.

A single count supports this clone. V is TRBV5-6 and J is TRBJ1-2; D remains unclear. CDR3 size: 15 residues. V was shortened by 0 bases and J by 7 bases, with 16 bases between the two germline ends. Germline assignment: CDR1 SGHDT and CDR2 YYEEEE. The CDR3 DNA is TGTGCCAGCAGCTTGGGGAGGGATTCCCCCTCTGGCTACACCTTC. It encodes CASSLGRDSPSGYTF.

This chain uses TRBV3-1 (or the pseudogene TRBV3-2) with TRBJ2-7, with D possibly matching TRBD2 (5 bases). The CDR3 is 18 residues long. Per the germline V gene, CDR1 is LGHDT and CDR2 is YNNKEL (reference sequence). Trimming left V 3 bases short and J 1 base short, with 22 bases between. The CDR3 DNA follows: TGTGCCAGCAGCCAGCCCTGGAGTGGGAGTCCCTCTTCCTACGAGCAGTACTTC. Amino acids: CASSQPWSGSPSSYEQYF.

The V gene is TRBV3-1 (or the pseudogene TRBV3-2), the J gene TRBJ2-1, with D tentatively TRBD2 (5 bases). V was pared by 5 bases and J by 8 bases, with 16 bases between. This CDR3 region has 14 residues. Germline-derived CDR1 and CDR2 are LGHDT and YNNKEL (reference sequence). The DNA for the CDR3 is TGTGCCAGCAGCAGATCGATAGCGCTTGATGAGCAGTTCTTC. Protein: CASSRSIALDEQFF.

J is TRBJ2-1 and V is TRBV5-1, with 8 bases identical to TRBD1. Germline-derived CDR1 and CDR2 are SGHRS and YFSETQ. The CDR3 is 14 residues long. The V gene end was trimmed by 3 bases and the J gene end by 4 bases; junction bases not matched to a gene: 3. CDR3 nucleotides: TGCGCCAGCAGCTCCGGGACAGGTTACAATGAGCAGTTCTTC. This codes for CASSSGTGYNEQFF.

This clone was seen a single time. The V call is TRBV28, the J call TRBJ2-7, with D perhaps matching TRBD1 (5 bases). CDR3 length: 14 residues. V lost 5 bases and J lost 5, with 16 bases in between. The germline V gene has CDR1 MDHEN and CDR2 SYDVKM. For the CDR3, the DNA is TGTGCCAGCAGTATCCCTGACAGTTCCCACGAGCAGTACTTC. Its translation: CASSIPDSSHEQYF.

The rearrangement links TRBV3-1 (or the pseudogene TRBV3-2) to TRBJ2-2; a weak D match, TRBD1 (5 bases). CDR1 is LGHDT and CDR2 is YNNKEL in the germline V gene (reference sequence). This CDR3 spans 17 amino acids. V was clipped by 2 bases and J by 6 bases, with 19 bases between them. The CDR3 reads CASSQWRQTTGAGELFF. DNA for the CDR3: TGTGCCAGCAGCCAATGGAGACAGACCACCGGCGCCGGGGAGCTGTTTTTT.

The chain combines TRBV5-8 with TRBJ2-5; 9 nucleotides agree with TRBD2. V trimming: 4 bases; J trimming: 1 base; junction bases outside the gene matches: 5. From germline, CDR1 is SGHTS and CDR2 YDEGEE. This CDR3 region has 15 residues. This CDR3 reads CASSGGGAAQETQYF. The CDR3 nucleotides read TGTGCCAGCAGCGGCGGGGGGGCAGCCCAAGAGACCCAGTACTTC. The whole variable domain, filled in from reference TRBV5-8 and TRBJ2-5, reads EAGVTQSPTHLIKTRGQQATLRCSPISGHTSVYWYQQALGLGLQFLLWYDEGEERNRGNFPPRFSGRQFPNYSSELNVNALELEDSALYLCASSGGGAAQETQYFGPGTRLLVL.

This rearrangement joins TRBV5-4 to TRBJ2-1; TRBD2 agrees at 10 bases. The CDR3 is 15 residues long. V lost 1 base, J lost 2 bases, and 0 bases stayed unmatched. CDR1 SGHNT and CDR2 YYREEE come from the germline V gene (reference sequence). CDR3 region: CASSLTSGTYNEQFF. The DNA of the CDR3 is TGTGCCAGCAGCTTGACTAGCGGGACCTACAATGAGCAGTTCTTC.

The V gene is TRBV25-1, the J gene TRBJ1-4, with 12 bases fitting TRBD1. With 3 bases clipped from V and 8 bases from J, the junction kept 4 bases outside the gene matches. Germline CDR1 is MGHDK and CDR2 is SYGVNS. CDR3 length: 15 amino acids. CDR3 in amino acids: CASSEGQGAGEKLFF. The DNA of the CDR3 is TGTGCCAGCAGTGAGGGACAGGGGGCTGGGGAAAAACTGTTTTTT.

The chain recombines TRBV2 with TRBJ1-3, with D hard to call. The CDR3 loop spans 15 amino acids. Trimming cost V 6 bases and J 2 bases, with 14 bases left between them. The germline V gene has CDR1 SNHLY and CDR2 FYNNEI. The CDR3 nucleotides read TGTGCCAGCAGAAGGACGAGCGGGGCTGGAAACACCATATATTTT. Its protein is CASRRTSGAGNTIYF.